These 10 T cell receptor beta chains were all obtained from the same sample, sequenced in a study of blood T cells in healthy people across ages. Primers used in a second PCR of about 6 to 11 cycles were a sample-barcoded 5' primer and a J-beta primer mix. TCRdb called the 5' RACE reads again in MiXCR, with one record for every CDR3 protein. This table has about 1.7 million distinct CDR3 sequences, 28% appearing once. Material: blood. The receptors here all came from a woman in her twenties or thirties in good health.

To note about this clonotype: A much larger clone lies one base from this, so it may be a read error. V is TRBV6-2 or TRBV6-3 and J is TRBJ2-7, with TRBD2 matching over 9 bases. The length of the CDR3 is 14 residues. Germline lookup yields CDR1 MNHEY and CDR2 SVGEGT. CDR3 residues: CTSSLSGSGYEQYF. DNA of the CDR3: TGTACCAGCAGTCTTAGCGGGAGTGGGTACGAGCAGTACTTC.

V and J are TRBV30 and TRBJ1-2, with D unclear. Germline V gives CDR1 GTSNPN, CDR2 SVGIG (reference sequence). Trimming took 3 bases from V and 8 from J, leaving 16 bases between them. This CDR3 has 13 amino acids. CDR3 nucleotides: TGTGCCTGGAGCCGCTCGGGAAGGCTAGGCTACACCTTC. It encodes CAWSRSGRLGYTF.

The chain links TRBV6-6 to TRBJ1-5; D may be TRBD1 (5 bases). V was trimmed by 6 bases and J by 7 bases, leaving 13 bases between them. The CDR3 has 13 amino acids. Germline-derived CDR1 and CDR2 are MNHNY and SVGAGI (reference sequence). The CDR3 is CASRVGTTQPQHF. CDR3 coding DNA: TGTGCCAGCAGGGTTGGGACTACCCAGCCCCAGCATTTT.

This clonotype was seen only a few times. The gene calls are TRBV20-1 and TRBJ2-1; 10 bases line up with TRBD1. The length of the CDR3 is 15 residues. The V gene end was trimmed by 5 bases and the J gene end by 4 bases; junction bases not matched to a gene: 8. Germline V lookup: CDR1 DFQATT, CDR2 SNEGSKA (reference sequence). DNA for the CDR3: TGCAGTGCTGTTTATCGGGACAGGGGTTACAATGAGCAGTTCTTC. It yields the protein CSAVYRDRGYNEQFF.

In the case of this clonotype: A read error is possible here, since a much larger clone lies one base away. The chain carries TRBV27 and TRBJ1-2; D is perhaps TRBD1 (6 bases). Germline CDR1 MNHEY, CDR2 SMNVEV (reference sequence). CDR3 size: 12 residues. The V and J ends lost 4 bases and 7 bases respectively, with 10 bases between them. CDR3 residues: CASSSQGFGYTF. The CDR3 DNA is TGTGCCAGCAGTTCACAGGGTTTTGGCTACACCTTC.

This clonotype was found a few times. This chain connects TRBV5-1 to TRBJ2-5; the D gene is possibly TRBD2 (5 bases). The CDR3 is 14 residues long. CDR1 SGHRS and CDR2 YFSETQ come from the germline V gene. Trimming shortened V by 4 bases and J by 5 bases, and 15 bases separated the two germline ends. The CDR3 spells CASSPGVARETQYF. CDR3 nucleotide sequence: TGCGCCAGCAGCCCCGGGGTAGCTCGGGAGACCCAGTACTTC.

V is TRBV6-2 or TRBV6-3 and J is TRBJ2-1; D might be TRBD2 (6 bases). The CDR3 sequence is 19 residues long. The germline V gene encodes CDR1 MNHEY and CDR2 SVGEGT. V was clipped by 0 bases and J by 1 base, with 19 bases between them. The CDR3 region is CASSYSILARKASYNEQFF. For the CDR3, the DNA is TGTGCCAGCAGTTACTCGATCCTAGCGCGCAAAGCATCCTACAATGAGCAGTTCTTC.

The chain combines TRBV7-9 with TRBJ2-5; D might be TRBD1 (5 bases). V was shortened by 6 bases and J by 3 bases, with 14 bases between the two germline ends. CDR1 and CDR2 (germline): SEHNR, FQNEAQ (reference sequence). This CDR3 is built from 14 residues. CDR3 DNA: TGTGCCAGCAGAGTTGGTGACAGTAAAGAGACCCAGTACTTC. Amino acids: CASRVGDSKETQYF.

This clonotype was seen many times. J is TRBJ2-7 and V is TRBV24-1; D assignment may be TRBD1 or TRBD2 (5 bases each). Per germline, CDR1 KGHDR and CDR2 SFDVKD. Trimming shortened V by 9 bases and J by 2 bases, and 13 bases separated the two germline ends. This CDR3 region has 13 residues. DNA for the CDR3: TGTGCCACCCGGACGGGACCCCCCTACGAGCAGTACTTC. The encoded protein is CATRTGPPYEQYF.

The chain links TRBV5-4 to TRBJ2-7; TRBD2 aligns across 12 bases. Germline trimming cut 4 bases from V and 6 bases from J; bases unmatched to any gene: 8. The CDR3 extends over 15 amino acids. Germline loops: CDR1 SGHNT, CDR2 YYREEE (reference sequence). CDR3 nucleotide sequence: TGTGCCAGCAGCCGGGACCTGGGACTAGCGGGCGAGCAGTACTTC. Translation gives CASSRDLGLAGEQYF.